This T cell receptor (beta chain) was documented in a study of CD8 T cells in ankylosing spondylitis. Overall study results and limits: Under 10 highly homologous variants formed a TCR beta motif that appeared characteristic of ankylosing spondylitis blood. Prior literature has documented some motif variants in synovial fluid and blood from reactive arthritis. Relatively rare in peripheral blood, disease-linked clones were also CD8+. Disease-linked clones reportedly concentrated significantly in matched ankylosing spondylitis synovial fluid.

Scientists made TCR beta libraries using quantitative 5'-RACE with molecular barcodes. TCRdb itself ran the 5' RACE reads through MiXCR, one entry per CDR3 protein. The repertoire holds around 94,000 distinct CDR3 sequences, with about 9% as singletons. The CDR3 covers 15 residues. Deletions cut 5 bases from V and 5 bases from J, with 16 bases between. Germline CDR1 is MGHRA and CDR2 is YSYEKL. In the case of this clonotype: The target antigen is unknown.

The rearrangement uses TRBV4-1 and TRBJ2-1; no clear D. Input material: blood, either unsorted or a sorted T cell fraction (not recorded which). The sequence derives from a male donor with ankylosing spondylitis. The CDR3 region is CASSTTLGADNEQFF. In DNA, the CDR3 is TGCGCCAGCAGCACCACCCTTGGAGCAGACAATGAGCAGTTCTTC.